This T cell receptor (beta chain) was captured by sequencing in a study of blood T cell repertoires in COVID-19. Study-level information: Specimens from acute and convalescent COVID-19 originated in the United States, Italy and Spain. PBMCs, B-cell-depleted T cells, or T cells were the source of the cDNA or gDNA that made up the material.

Trimming at V came to 6 bases and at J to 2 bases, leaving 12 bases not matched to a gene. This CDR3 has 17 amino acids. Germline values: CDR1 MNHEY, CDR2 SVGEGT. Using immunoSEQ multiplex PCR, the repertoire was profiled, and TCRdb retains in-frame clones only, with some absent. The top ten hold roughly 2.2% of the sample, which has under 150,000 clones, roughly 90% seen once. The chain joins TRBV6-2 or TRBV6-3 to TRBJ2-1; 8 bases line up with TRBD2. This TCR was recovered from a man in his 70s with active COVID-19. The sequencing input was peripheral blood. The DNA for the CDR3 is TGTGCCAGCAGCCCTTTACATGGACTAGCAGCCTACAATGAGCAGTTCTTC. Protein product: CASSPLHGLAAYNEQFF.